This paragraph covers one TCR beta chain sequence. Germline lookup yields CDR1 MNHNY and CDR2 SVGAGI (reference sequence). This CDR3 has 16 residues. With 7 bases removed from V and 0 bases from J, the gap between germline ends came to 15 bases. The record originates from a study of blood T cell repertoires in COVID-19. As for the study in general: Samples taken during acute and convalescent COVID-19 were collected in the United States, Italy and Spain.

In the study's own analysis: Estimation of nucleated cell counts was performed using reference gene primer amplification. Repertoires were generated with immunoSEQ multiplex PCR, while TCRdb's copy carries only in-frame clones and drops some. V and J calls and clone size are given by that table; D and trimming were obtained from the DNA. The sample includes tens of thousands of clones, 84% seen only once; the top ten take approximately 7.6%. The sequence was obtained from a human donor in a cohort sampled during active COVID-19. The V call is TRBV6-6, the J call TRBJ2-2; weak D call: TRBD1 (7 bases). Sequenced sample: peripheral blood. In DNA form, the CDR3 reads TGTGCCAGCACGGGGACAGCGGGCCCGAACACCGGGGAGCTGTTTTTT. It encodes CASTGTAGPNTGELFF.